Each of the 25 T cell receptor beta chains below was sequenced from the same sample in a study of breast tumors, draining lymph nodes, adjacent tissues. TCRdb called the multiplex PCR reads again in MiXCR, with one record for every CDR3 protein. The repertoire holds roughly 86,000 distinct CDR3 sequences, roughly 20% seen once, with 2% to 3% in the top ten. Axillary draining lymph nodes of breast cancer patients supplied the node samples. Sample: axillary lymph node tissue. Receptors were obtained from a female donor with breast cancer. Some clones in this sample may be carry-over from other donors' samples.

The J gene is TRBJ2-3, the V gene TRBV6-5, with 10 positions matching TRBD2. Germline V gene lookup returns CDR1 MNHEY and CDR2 SVGAGI. V shed 0 bases, J shed 4 bases, and the junction held 13 bases outside the gene matches. The CDR3 loop spans 19 amino acids. The CDR3 region has the DNA TGTGCCAGCAGTTACTCGAACGGACCCAGCGGGACTAGCGCAGATACGCAGTATTTT. Translated: CASSYSNGPSGTSADTQYF.

As concerns this clonotype: The germline gene is not matched at one end of the junction; a read error may be the cause. The chain links TRBV11-3 to TRBJ2-5; D gene ambiguous. The CDR3 has 13 residues. The V gene's germline CDR1 is SGHNT and CDR2 YENEEA. This CDR3 reads CASSLTAQETQHF. The CDR3 region has the DNA TGTGCCAGCAGCTTAACGGCCCAGGAGACCCAGCACTTC.

This clonotype was seen just once. One end of the junction is discordant with germline, which a read error may explain. The rearrangement uses TRBV20-1 and TRBJ1-4; TRBD1 agrees at 10 bases. This CDR3 has 15 residues. Germline assignment: CDR1 DFQATT and CDR2 SNEGSKA (reference sequence). CDR3 sequence: CSANRQGALDEKLLF. The CDR3 DNA follows: TGCAGTGCTAACAGACAGGGGGCATTAGACGAAAAACTGCTTTTT.

This clonotype was seen ten or more times. The rearrangement links TRBV6-5 to TRBJ2-3; TRBD1 matches at 8 bases. J was trimmed by 4 bases and V by 6 bases; bases with no gene match: 6. CDR1 MNHEY and CDR2 SVGAGI come from the germline V gene. The CDR3 runs 14 residues. CDR3 sequence: CASRQTGVSDTQYF. The CDR3 bases are TGTGCCAGCAGGCAGACAGGGGTTTCAGATACGCAGTATTTT.

This clonotype has at least ten counts. The chain has TRBV29-1 and TRBJ2-2; a possible D gene is TRBD1 (5 bases). The V end was cut by 5 bases, the J end by 2 bases, with 12 bases between. This CDR3 contains 14 residues. The V gene's germline CDR1 is SQVTM and CDR2 ANQGSEA. The CDR3 bases are TGCAGCGTTACAAGACAGAGAAACACCGGGGAGCTGTTTTTT. It is translated as CSVTRQRNTGELFF.

This clonotype was seen many times. The CDR3 DNA is TGCGCCAGCAGCCAAGAGGGGCTAGCGGGAGTATGGGAGCAGTACTTC. Protein product: CASSQEGLAGVWEQYF. The V call is TRBV4-3, the J call TRBJ2-7; 10 nucleotides line up with TRBD2. The CDR3 has 16 amino acids. Trimming removed 0 bases from V and 7 bases from J; junction bases left unmatched: 9. Germline CDR1 reads LGHNA; CDR2 reads YSLEER.

This clonotype was recorded at least ten times. V and J are TRBV11-2 and TRBJ2-5, with 9 bases identical to TRBD2. The CDR3 runs 15 residues. Germline values: CDR1 SGHAT, CDR2 FQNNGV. Germline trimming cut 5 bases from V and 1 base from J; bases unmatched to any gene: 5. The CDR3 coding sequence is TGTGCCAGCAGCGCGGCGGGAGGGCCCCAAGAGACCCAGTACTTC. Its protein product is CASSAAGGPQETQYF. The full variable domain, with the rest looked up from reference TRBV11-2 and TRBJ2-5, is EAGVAQSPRYKIIEKRQSVAFWCNPISGHATLYWYQQILGQGPKLLIQFQNNGVVDDSQLPKDRFSAERLKGVDSTLKIQPAKLEDSAVYLCASSAAGGPQETQYFGPGTRLLVL.

This clonotype occurred a few times. The chain is built from TRBV16 and TRBJ1-5, with TRBD1 as a possible D gene (5 bases). The CDR3 is 16 amino acids. Trimming stripped 3 bases from V and 1 base from J, with 13 bases between. The germline V gene has CDR1 KGHSY and CDR2 FQNENV. CDR3 sequence (DNA): TGTGCCAGCAGCCAGAAATTAGACAGCAGCAATCAGCCCCAGCATTTT. Amino acid sequence: CASSQKLDSSNQPQHF.

In its sample, this clonotype was seen many times. The CDR3 is CASARAGPSRTDTQYF. The CDR3 nucleotides read TGTGCTAGTGCCAGAGCGGGACCCAGTCGCACAGATACGCAGTATTTT. The chain uses TRBV12-5 and TRBJ2-3, with 7 nucleotides matching TRBD2. CDR1 is LGHNT, CDR2 FRNRAP, per germline. V shed 7 bases and J 1 base; nucleotides not matched to a gene: 11. The CDR3 has 16 residues.

This clonotype occurred many times. The chain couples TRBV13 to TRBJ2-3, with 8 bases aligning to TRBD1. Losses at the gene ends were 3 bases for V and 6 bases for J; bases not matched to a gene: 2. CDR3 length: 13 residues. Germline lookup yields CDR1 PRHDT and CDR2 FYEKMQ (reference sequence). DNA for the CDR3: TGTGCCAGCAGCTTGGACAGGGTTGATACGCAGTATTTT. It yields the protein CASSLDRVDTQYF.

Comments on this clonotype: Possible read error: a much larger clone is one base away. The chain employs TRBV6-1 and TRBJ2-1, with D tentatively TRBD2 (5 bases). The CDR3 is made up of 14 amino acids. Germline V lookup: CDR1 MNHNS, CDR2 SASEGT. DNA for the CDR3: TGTGCCAGCACTCGAAGCGGAGGTAGACCTGAGGAGTTCTTC. The encoded protein is CASTRSGGRPEEFF.

This clonotype was detected many times. V usage is TRBV7-9 and J usage is TRBJ1-2, with D perhaps matching TRBD1 (6 bases). Trimming stripped 5 bases from V and 3 bases from J, with 19 bases between. The germline V gene encodes CDR1 SEHNR and CDR2 FQNEAQ (reference sequence). The CDR3 has 16 residues. The CDR3 nucleotides are TGTGCCAGCAGCGGGGTGGCGGGACACTCCGACTATGGCTACACCTTC. The encoded protein is CASSGVAGHSDYGYTF.

This clonotype was detected many times. The rearrangement joins TRBV6-5 to TRBJ2-5, with D possibly being TRBD1 or TRBD2 (5 bases each). The CDR3 loop spans 15 amino acids. Trimming removed 0 bases from V and 2 bases from J, with 10 bases in between. Germline V gives CDR1 MNHEY, CDR2 SVGAGI. The DNA for the CDR3 is TGTGCCAGCAGTTACTCCTCAGGGAGACAAGAGACCCAGTACTTC. It is translated as CASSYSSGRQETQYF.

This clonotype was observed many times. This rearrangement joins TRBV9 to TRBJ2-1; 8 nucleotides match TRBD2. This CDR3 comprises 16 residues. Germline V gene sequence: CDR1 SGDLS, CDR2 YYNGEE. V lost 0 bases, J lost 10 bases, and 12 bases stayed unmatched. This chain's CDR3 is CASSVESSGRGMEQFF. CDR3 DNA: TGTGCCAGCAGCGTAGAATCGAGCGGGAGAGGCATGGAGCAGTTCTTC.

This clonotype was seen many times. The chain carries TRBV9 and TRBJ2-7; TRBD2 is a possible D gene (6 bases). CDR3 size: 15 residues. With 3 bases removed from V and 3 bases from J, the gap between germline ends came to 16 bases. Germline values: CDR1 SGDLS, CDR2 YYNGEE. The chain's CDR3 is CASSEALGGGYEQYF. The CDR3 DNA reads as TGTGCCAGCAGCGAGGCCCTTGGGGGAGGCTACGAGCAGTACTTC.

The sample holds many counts of this clonotype. The chain is built from TRBV20-1 and TRBJ2-7; D gene uncertain. Trimming removed 3 bases from V and 6 bases from J, with 9 bases in between. Per the germline V gene, CDR1 is DFQATT and CDR2 is SNEGSKA (reference sequence). The CDR3 is made up of 11 amino acids. The CDR3 DNA sequence: TGCAGTGCTAGCCCCGTCCCCGAGCAGTACTTC. Residues: CSASPVPEQYF.

This clonotype was counted many times. J is TRBJ2-7 and V is TRBV6-5; 7 positions match TRBD1. Germline lookup yields CDR1 MNHEY and CDR2 SVGAGI. V was clipped by 5 bases and J by 5 bases; unmatched bases: 9. The CDR3 contains 14 residues. The CDR3 coding sequence is TGTGCCAGCAGTAGTCCGGGACAGACAAACGAGCAGTACTTC. It yields the protein CASSSPGQTNEQYF.

This clonotype was counted at least ten times. The rearrangement uses TRBV10-1 and TRBJ2-2; D gene uncertain. The CDR3 is made up of 13 amino acids. V lost 4 bases to trimming and J lost 0 bases, with 3 bases between them. Germline V gives CDR1 WNHNN, CDR2 SYGVQD (reference sequence). The CDR3 is CASSVPNTGELFF. As DNA, the CDR3 is TGCGCCAGCAGTGTACCGAACACCGGGGAGCTGTTTTTT.

This clonotype was seen ten or more times. The rearrangement uses TRBV5-8 and TRBJ1-2; the match to TRBD1 covers 8 bases. Trimming at V came to 4 bases and at J to 5 bases, leaving 7 bases not matched to a gene. CDR1 is SGHTS, CDR2 YDEGEE, per germline. The CDR3 contains 14 residues. In DNA form, the CDR3 reads TGTGCCAGCAGCCGGACGGACAGGGAATATGGCTACACCTTC. This translates into CASSRTDREYGYTF.

This clonotype was counted a few times. The chain uses TRBV28 and TRBJ2-3; D could derive from TRBD1 or TRBD2 (5 bases each). This CDR3 is 13 amino acids long. The V end was cut by 4 bases, the J end by 4 bases, with 9 bases between. Germline-derived CDR1 and CDR2 are MDHEN and SYDVKM. The CDR3 nucleotides read TGTGCCAGCAGTTCCGGGGCCCCAGATACGCAGTATTTT. Translating gives CASSSGAPDTQYF.

This clonotype was counted ten times or more. The rearrangement uses TRBV4-2 and TRBJ2-1; 12 bases agree with TRBD2. Germline V CDR1 and CDR2: LGHNA, YNFKEQ. The V segment lost 0 bases and the J segment 9 bases; nucleotides outside the gene matches: 9. The CDR3 loop spans 17 amino acids. DNA of the CDR3: TGTGCCAGCAGCCAAGATTTCCTAGCGGGAGGGTCTAGTGAGCAGTTCTTC. Translated: CASSQDFLAGGSSEQFF.

This clonotype has ten or more counts. V and J are TRBV15 and TRBJ2-5; 7 nucleotides match TRBD2. The germline gives CDR1 LNHNV, CDR2 YYDKDF (reference sequence). This CDR3 has 16 residues. Trimming removed 1 base from V and 5 bases from J; junction bases left unmatched: 10. The CDR3 region is CATSRGSRVGGETQYF. The CDR3 bases are TGTGCCACCAGCAGAGGGAGTAGGGTCGGGGGGGAGACCCAGTACTTC.

The sample holds many counts of this clonotype. This chain uses TRBV6-1 with TRBJ2-7; D is perhaps TRBD1 (6 bases). Trimming stripped 2 bases from V and 2 bases from J, with 13 bases between. Germline lookup yields CDR1 MNHNS and CDR2 SASEGT. The CDR3 has 15 amino acids. CDR3 residues: CASSETGQPTYEQYF. The DNA of the CDR3 is TGTGCCAGCAGTGAAACAGGACAGCCGACCTACGAGCAGTACTTC.

This clonotype was recorded many times. This chain connects TRBV7-2 to TRBJ2-6; D is uncertain. This CDR3 is 12 amino acids long. The V gene's germline CDR1 is SGHTA and CDR2 FQGNSA. The V end lost 7 bases, the J end lost 4 bases, and 5 bases lay between the germline ends. This chain's CDR3 is CASNFGANVLTF. CDR3 in DNA: TGTGCCAGCAACTTCGGGGCCAACGTCCTGACTTTC.

This clonotype has a count of ten or more. This sequence joins TRBV19 and TRBJ2-3, with D unclear. Germline CDR1 and CDR2: LNHDA and SQIVND (reference sequence). The CDR3 covers 12 residues. Trimming pared 1 base from V and 5 bases from J, leaving 4 bases between. This CDR3 reads CASSIVGDTQYF. The CDR3 DNA is TGTGCCAGTAGTATAGTGGGAGATACGCAGTATTTT.